This T cell receptor (beta chain) originates from a study of T cells in Graves' hyperthyroidism and ophthalmopathy. Background on the study: The authors collected peripheral blood at initial diagnosis, before any treatment. Study outcomes and limitations: Blood also carried most thyroid clonotypes expanded above 0.001. Median prediction lead before ophthalmopathy onset was 6.5 months with the model.

The PBMCs had their origin in roughly 10 ml of fresh peripheral blood. TCR beta CDR3 region amplification was performed from RNA transcripts. First-round RT-PCR of the TCR CDR3 relied on the HTBI primer set. Using its own MiXCR run on the multiplex PCR reads, TCRdb lists one record per CDR3 protein. The data show about 500,000 distinct CDR3 sequences, 17% seen once. With 1 base clipped from V and 8 bases from J, the junction kept 0 bases outside the gene matches. Germline values: CDR1 GTSNPN, CDR2 SVGIG (reference sequence). The CDR3 loop spans 12 amino acids. This clonotype was recorded at least ten times. Its specificity is not known.

Sequenced input: blood. This sequence was found in a woman under 30 with Graves' ophthalmopathy. This chain links TRBV30 with TRBJ2-2, with 8 bases lining up with TRBD1. The CDR3 is CAWSGTGGELFF. CDR3 nucleotide sequence: TGTGCCTGGAGTGGGACAGGGGGGGAGCTGTTTTTT.